What follows are 21 T cell receptor beta chains derived from one specimen sequenced in a study of Ad26.COV2.S vaccination and SARS-CoV-2 variants. This table comes from immunoSEQ multiplex PCR, and its TCRdb copy is limited to in-frame clones, with some not included. The table shows about 420,000 clones, with around 89% occurring only once. Treatment given: 19 received Ad26.COV2.S at low or high dose, single or two shots; about 5 received placebo; per-sample allocation not given. Collection of the samples took place on day 63 after the first injection of vaccine or placebo. This specimen consisted of peripheral blood, obtained in a trial of Ad26.COV2.S vaccine versus placebo. The receptors come from a person between 18 and 65 years old who received the Ad26.COV2.S COVID-19 vaccine or a placebo.

Only one count was recorded for this clone. This chain links TRBV2 with TRBJ1-5, with TRBD1 identical over 9 bases. CDR3 length: 15 residues. CDR1 SNHLY and CDR2 FYNNEI come from the germline V gene. Trimming cost V 6 bases and J 2 bases; bases outside gene matches: 5. For the CDR3, the DNA is TGTGCCAGCAGCCGCCGGGACAGGGGCAATCAGCCCCAGCATTTT. Amino acid sequence: CASSRRDRGNQPQHF.

With regard to this clone: The junction and the germline gene differ at one end; a read error may be behind it. The gene calls are TRBV4-3 and TRBJ1-2; no definite D call. This CDR3 is built from 13 residues. CDR1 is LGHNA, CDR2 YSLEER, per germline. CDR3 sequence (DNA): TGCGCCAGCAGCCAAGATCCGGTTGCGGGTAGCCGCTTC. Translation: CASSQDPVAGSRF.

The chain carries TRBV28 and TRBJ1-5, with 7 bases that match TRBD1. V lost 3 bases and J lost 0; bases outside the gene matches: 8. Germline V gene lookup returns CDR1 MDHEN and CDR2 SYDVKM. This CDR3 region has 17 residues. For the CDR3, the DNA is TGTGCCAGCAGTTTTCGGCAGGGGGTTTATAGCAATCAGCCCCAGCATTTT. Translated: CASSFRQGVYSNQPQHF.

A few counts support this clone. The chain joins TRBV3-1 (or the pseudogene TRBV3-2) to TRBJ1-2, with D perhaps TRBD1 (5 bases). The V and J ends lost 1 base and 5 bases respectively, with 11 bases between them. Germline V lookup: CDR1 LGHDT, CDR2 YNNKEL (reference sequence). The CDR3 is 14 amino acids. CDR3 sequence: CASSQVGAAYGYTF. The CDR3 bases are TGTGCCAGCAGCCAAGTTGGGGCAGCATATGGCTACACCTTC.

This chain links TRBV4-1 with TRBJ1-1; no clear D. Germline V gives CDR1 MGHRA, CDR2 YSYEKL. Trimming removed 1 base from V and 0 bases from J, with 12 bases in between. This CDR3 region has 16 residues. CDR3 nucleotide sequence: TGCGCCAGCAGCCAAGGCGGTGGAGACCTGAACACTGAAGCTTTCTTT. This gives the protein CASSQGGGDLNTEAFF.

The chain recombines TRBV30 with TRBJ1-1; 7 bases line up with TRBD1. Looked up from germline, CDR1 is GTSNPN and CDR2 is SVGIG (reference sequence). This CDR3 is 13 amino acids long. The V and J ends lost 5 bases and 5 bases, in that order; junction bases with no gene match: 8. CDR3 in DNA: TGTGCCTGGGGAGACAGGGTGAGAACTGAAGCTTTCTTT. Protein product: CAWGDRVRTEAFF.

A remark on this clone: Different DNA sequences within this sample yield the same CDR3. The rearrangement links TRBV6-2 or TRBV6-3 to TRBJ2-5; no clear D gene. The CDR3 runs to 11 residues. Germline CDR1 and CDR2: MNHEY and SVGEGT. Trimming left V 2 bases short and J 4 bases short, with 2 bases between. The CDR3 DNA is TGTGCCAGCAGTTACCCAGAGACCCAGTACTTC. Residues: CASSYPETQYF.

The V and J genes are TRBV6-2 or TRBV6-3 and TRBJ1-1; maybe TRBD1 (5 bases). The CDR3 consists of 16 residues. The germline gives CDR1 MNHEY, CDR2 SVGEGT. The V end lost 0 bases, the J end lost 0 bases, and 11 bases lay between the germline ends. CDR3 sequence reads: CASSYSRDGLNTEAFF. For the CDR3, the DNA is TGTGCCAGCAGTTACTCTCGGGACGGACTGAACACTGAAGCTTTCTTT.

The gene calls are TRBV2 and TRBJ1-6; 7 positions agree with TRBD1. CDR1 and CDR2 (germline): SNHLY, FYNNEI. After removal of 4 bases from V and 4 bases from J, the junction contained 4 bases not matched to a gene. The CDR3 is made up of 15 amino acids. This chain's CDR3 is CASSVTGSYNSPLHF. The CDR3 DNA follows: TGTGCCAGCAGTGTGACAGGGAGTTATAATTCACCCCTCCACTTT.

The CDR3 region is CASSQLTGFTYGYTF. As DNA, the CDR3 is TGTGCCAGCAGCCAACTTACAGGGTTTACCTATGGCTACACCTTC. V and J are TRBV14 and TRBJ1-2, with a tentative D call TRBD1 (6 bases). Germline loops: CDR1 SGHDN, CDR2 FVKESK. CDR3 length: 15 residues. The V end was cut by 2 bases, the J end by 4 bases, with 14 bases between.

V is TRBV6-1 and J is TRBJ2-7; 7 nucleotides agree with TRBD1. CDR1 is MNHNS, CDR2 SASEGT, per germline. The CDR3 length is 15 residues. The V gene end was trimmed by 3 bases and the J gene end by 4 bases; junction bases not matched to a gene: 9. The CDR3 protein is CASSETGLGAYEQYF. The CDR3 DNA is TGTGCCAGCAGTGAGACAGGGTTGGGGGCATACGAGCAGTACTTC.

The rearrangement uses TRBV9 and TRBJ2-5, with D perhaps being TRBD1 or TRBD2 (5 bases each). The CDR3 sequence is 14 residues long. Trimming cost V 4 bases and J 4 bases, with 14 bases left between them. The germline V gene has CDR1 SGDLS and CDR2 YYNGEE. The CDR3 region is CASSPSGAGETQYF. The CDR3 nucleotides are TGTGCCAGCAGCCCCTCCGGGGCGGGAGAGACCCAGTACTTC.

The CDR3 loop reads CASSVAPGLVYEQYF. CDR3 nucleotide sequence: TGTGCCAGCAGCGTAGCTCCGGGGTTGGTGTACGAGCAGTACTTC. The genes are TRBV9 and TRBJ2-7, with D possibly matching TRBD2 (5 bases). V lost 0 bases and J lost 4, with 14 bases in between. Germline V CDR1 and CDR2: SGDLS, YYNGEE. The CDR3 loop spans 15 amino acids.

In nucleotides, the CDR3 is TGCGCCAGCAGCAGGGGACAGGGGGCGTTTGCCGGGGCCAACGTCCTGACTTTC. Translation: CASSRGQGAFAGANVLTF. V gene TRBV5-1 combines with J gene TRBJ2-6, with TRBD1 matching 12 bases. With 4 bases clipped from V and 4 bases from J, the junction kept 9 bases outside the gene matches. Germline V CDR1 and CDR2: SGHRS, YFSETQ. The CDR3 has 18 amino acids.

The J gene is TRBJ2-1, the V gene TRBV7-8; D may be TRBD1 (5 bases). From germline, CDR1 is SGHVS and CDR2 FQNEAQ. V lost 5 bases to trimming and J lost 7 bases, with 15 bases between them. The CDR3 length is 14 residues. This CDR3 is CASSQGRGGNEQFF. CDR3 DNA: TGTGCCAGCAGCCAAGGTAGGGGTGGAAATGAGCAGTTCTTC.

The chain employs TRBV5-8 and TRBJ2-1; D remains unclear. Germline CDR1 is SGHTS and CDR2 is YDEGEE. V shed 1 base and J shed 6 bases, with 23 bases lying between them. CDR3 size: 18 residues. The CDR3 sequence: CASSLNFGKGVSVNEQFF. In nucleotides, the CDR3 is TGTGCCAGCAGCTTGAATTTTGGTAAGGGTGTTTCGGTCAATGAGCAGTTCTTC.

This clone was observed once. The chain couples TRBV7-2 to TRBJ2-7; D remains ambiguous. This CDR3 comprises 14 residues. CDR1 is SGHTA and CDR2 is FQGNSA in the germline V gene. Deletions cut 4 bases from V and 2 bases from J, with 12 bases between. CDR3 amino acids: CASSSNLYTYEQYF. Here the CDR3 DNA reads TGTGCCAGCAGCTCCAACCTCTACACCTACGAGCAGTACTTC. Full variable domain (outside the CDR3, taken from reference TRBV7-2 and TRBJ2-7): GAGVSQSPSNKVTEKGKDVELRCDPISGHTALYWYRQSLGQGLEFLIYFQGNSAPDKSGLPSDRFSAERTGGSVSTLTIQRTQQEDSAVYLCASSSNLYTYEQYFGPGTRLTVT.

The genes are TRBV18 and TRBJ2-3; D is undetermined. This CDR3 has 13 residues. Trimming stripped 3 bases from V and 4 bases from J, with 8 bases between. From germline, CDR1 is KGHSH and CDR2 LQKENI. CDR3 nucleotide sequence: TGTGCCAGCTCACCTCTCTCTGCAGATACGCAGTATTTT. It encodes CASSPLSADTQYF.

The rearrangement joins TRBV20-1 to TRBJ1-1; 10 bases match TRBD1. Germline trimming cut 5 bases from V and 7 bases from J; bases unmatched to any gene: 7. Germline assignment: CDR1 DFQATT and CDR2 SNEGSKA (reference sequence). The length of the CDR3 is 13 residues. This chain's CDR3 is CSAGGTGAGEAFF. Written as DNA, the CDR3 is TGCAGTGCTGGTGGGACAGGGGCTGGTGAAGCTTTCTTT.

CDR3 bases: TGTGCCAGCAGTTTTATTCGGGGGAACACTGAAGCTTTCTTT. This gives the protein CASSFIRGNTEAFF. V is TRBV28 and J is TRBJ1-1, with D unresolved. Trimming left V 3 bases short and J 1 base short, with 9 bases between. The CDR3 totals 14 residues. Germline CDR1 is MDHEN and CDR2 is SYDVKM.

The table lists this clone with a few counts. This chain connects TRBV4-1 to TRBJ1-1, with a weak D call TRBD1 (5 bases). The V gene's germline CDR1 is MGHRA and CDR2 YSYEKL. Trimming removed 2 bases from V and 5 bases from J, with 18 bases in between. CDR3 size: 16 residues. This CDR3 reads CASSQPQPRGRTEAFF. The DNA of the CDR3 is TGCGCCAGCAGCCAACCCCAACCGAGGGGAAGAACTGAAGCTTTCTTT.